The TCR beta chain under discussion was sequenced for a study of blood T cell repertoires in COVID-19. Study at large: Whether acute or convalescent, the COVID-19 samples came from the United States, Italy and Spain. T cells, B-cell-depleted T cells, or PBMCs supplied cDNA or gDNA.

The germline CDR1 and CDR2 sequences are SGHRS and YFSETQ. V shed 4 bases and J shed 2 bases, with 20 bases lying between them. The CDR3 covers 17 residues. In the study's own analysis: Amplification with reference gene primers provided the estimates of nucleated cell counts. Measured with immunoSEQ multiplex PCR; TCRdb has only the in-frame clones, and not every one. Clone size and V and J calls were adopted from that table, with D and trimming inferred from the DNA. The table has some 340,000 clones, 85% seen once. The source is a woman aged 18-29 years with acute or convalescent COVID-19. The chain links TRBV5-1 to TRBJ2-3, with no clear D. Sequencing was done on a sample of peripheral blood. The CDR3, as DNA: TGCGCCAGCAGCCTCTCGTGGCAGGTTGGGTACACAGATACGCAGTATTTT. This sequence encodes CASSLSWQVGYTDTQYF.